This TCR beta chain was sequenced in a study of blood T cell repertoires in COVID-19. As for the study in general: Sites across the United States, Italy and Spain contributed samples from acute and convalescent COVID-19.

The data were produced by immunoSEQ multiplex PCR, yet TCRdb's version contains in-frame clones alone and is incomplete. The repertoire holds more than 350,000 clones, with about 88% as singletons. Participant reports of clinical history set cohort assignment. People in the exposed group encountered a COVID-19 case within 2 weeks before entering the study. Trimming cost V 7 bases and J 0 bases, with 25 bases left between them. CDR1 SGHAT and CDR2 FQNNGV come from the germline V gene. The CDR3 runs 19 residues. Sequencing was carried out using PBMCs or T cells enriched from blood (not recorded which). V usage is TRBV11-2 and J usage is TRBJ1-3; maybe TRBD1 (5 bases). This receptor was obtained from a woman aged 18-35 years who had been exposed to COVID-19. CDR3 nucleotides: TGTGCCAGCACCACCCTCCGAAGGAACAGGTCTTACTCTGGAAACACCATATATTTT. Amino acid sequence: CASTTLRRNRSYSGNTIYF.